The 15 T cell receptor beta chains below were found in one sample sequenced in a study of blood T cell repertoires in COVID-19. Produced via immunoSEQ multiplex PCR; TCRdb's table is partial and in-frame only. The data hold 120,000 to 150,000 clones, with around 84% observed a single time. Material: peripheral blood. The receptors here all came from a human donor with acute or convalescent COVID-19. The donor label of this sample is uncertain.

This chain's CDR3 is CASSYFGLNEQYF. CDR3 bases: TGTGCCAGCAGCTATTTCGGACTTAACGAGCAGTACTTC. The gene calls are TRBV7-9 and TRBJ2-7; TRBD2 might be the D (5 bases). Trimming left V 4 bases short and J 5 bases short, with 12 bases between. The germline V gene has CDR1 SEHNR and CDR2 FQNEAQ (reference sequence). The CDR3 is 13 residues long.

The chain joins TRBV28 to TRBJ1-4; possibly TRBD1 for D (5 bases). V gave up 2 bases and J gave up 8 bases, with 12 bases separating them. From germline, CDR1 is MDHEN and CDR2 SYDVKM. The CDR3 totals 14 residues. DNA for the CDR3: TGTGCCAGCAGTTTAGCCAGGGTCGAGGAAAAACTGTTTTTT. Translation: CASSLARVEEKLFF.

This sequence joins TRBV7-2 and TRBJ2-7; D is possibly TRBD1 (7 bases). Trimming cost V 5 bases and J 2 bases, with 19 bases left between them. The CDR3 runs to 16 residues. Germline CDR1 is SGHTA and CDR2 is FQGNSA. The DNA of the CDR3 is TGTGCCAGCAGCCCTAACAGGGGACGGACTACCTACGAGCAGTACTTC. Encoded protein: CASSPNRGRTTYEQYF. The variable domain in full, completed from reference TRBV7-2 and TRBJ2-7, reads GAGVSQSPSNKVTEKGKDVELRCDPISGHTALYWYRQSLGQGLEFLIYFQGNSAPDKSGLPSDRFSAERTGGSVSTLTIQRTQQEDSAVYLCASSPNRGRTTYEQYFGPGTRLTVT.

V usage is TRBV3-1 (or the pseudogene TRBV3-2) and J usage is TRBJ2-3; TRBD2 matches 13 bases. CDR1 is LGHDT, CDR2 YNNKEL, per germline (reference sequence). The CDR3 is 15 residues long. J was trimmed by 6 bases and V by 4 bases; bases with no gene match: 4. The CDR3 DNA is TGTGCCAGCAGCCGAACTAGCGGGAGGGCCGATACGCAGTATTTT. Protein sequence: CASSRTSGRADTQYF.

The V call is TRBV4-1, the J call TRBJ1-2; weak D call: TRBD1 (6 bases). This CDR3 contains 16 residues. The germline V gene encodes CDR1 MGHRA and CDR2 YSYEKL. Trimming took 0 bases from V and 4 from J, leaving 15 bases between them. The CDR3 is CASSQDNTGIGYGYTF. For the CDR3, the DNA is TGCGCCAGCAGCCAAGATAATACAGGGATCGGCTATGGCTACACCTTC.

V and J are TRBV7-9 and TRBJ1-6; D unresolved. V was cut by 2 bases and J by 11 bases, with 10 bases left in between. The CDR3 covers 13 residues. CDR1 is SEHNR and CDR2 is FQNEAQ in the germline V gene (reference sequence). Here the CDR3 reads CASSLSSVTPLHF. CDR3 nucleotides: TGTGCCAGCAGCTTATCTTCAGTGACACCCCTCCACTTT.

The chain uses TRBV7-3 and TRBJ2-7, with TRBD2 matching over 11 bases. This CDR3 spans 13 amino acids. The germline CDR1 and CDR2 sequences are SGHTA and FQGTGA. V dropped 5 bases and J dropped 4; count of bases not matched to a gene: 1. This CDR3 is CASSTSGGYEQYF. For the CDR3, the DNA is TGTGCCAGCAGCACTAGCGGGGGTTACGAGCAGTACTTC.

J is TRBJ2-1 and V is TRBV19; 8 bases are shared with TRBD1. The CDR3 has 15 residues. CDR1 and CDR2 (germline): LNHDA, SQIVND (reference sequence). V lost 7 bases and J lost 0; bases outside the gene matches: 5. The CDR3 DNA follows: TGTGCCAGTAAAAAGGACAGGGACTCCTACAATGAGCAGTTCTTC. Its translation is CASKKDRDSYNEQFF.

The table lists this clone with a count of one. This sequence joins TRBV19 and TRBJ1-5; maybe TRBD1 (5 bases). Looked up from germline, CDR1 is LNHDA and CDR2 is SQIVND (reference sequence). With 1 base removed from V and 3 bases from J, the gap between germline ends came to 10 bases. CDR3 size: 15 residues. The CDR3 reads CASSIVGGTNQPQHF. In DNA, the CDR3 is TGTGCCAGTAGTATAGTGGGAGGGACCAATCAGCCCCAGCATTTT.

V and J are TRBV2 and TRBJ2-7; TRBD2 aligns across 11 bases. Per germline, CDR1 SNHLY and CDR2 FYNNEI. The J segment lost 7 bases and the V segment lost 3 bases, leaving 5 bases of the junction unmatched. The CDR3 is 14 residues long. CDR3 sequence: CASSDRIAGGEQYV. The CDR3 DNA is TGTGCCAGCAGTGACCGAATAGCGGGGGGGGAGCAGTACGTC.

J is TRBJ1-3 and V is TRBV10-3; TRBD1 matches 10 bases. The germline V gene has CDR1 ENHRY and CDR2 SYGVKD. The CDR3 loop spans 17 amino acids. Losses at the gene ends were 6 bases for V and 3 bases for J; bases not matched to a gene: 11. CDR3 region: CAIRGRPGTGDGNTIYF. CDR3 sequence (DNA): TGTGCCATCAGAGGGAGACCCGGGACAGGGGATGGAAACACCATATATTTT.

This clone was found once. The chain combines TRBV27 with TRBJ2-1; perhaps TRBD2 as D (5 bases). Germline V gene sequence: CDR1 MNHEY, CDR2 SMNVEV (reference sequence). The CDR3 has 17 residues. With 2 bases removed from V and 6 bases from J, the gap between germline ends came to 20 bases. The CDR3 DNA reads as TGTGCCAGCAGTTTAAATTTCTGGTCTAGCTATCCCAATGAGCAGTTCTTC. Translating it yields CASSLNFWSSYPNEQFF.

V is TRBV6-6 and J is TRBJ2-1; D is undetermined. V was clipped by 0 bases and J by 5 bases, with 8 bases between them. The CDR3 runs 14 residues. Per the germline V gene, CDR1 is MNHNY and CDR2 is SVGAGI (reference sequence). CDR3: CASSYSRLNNEQFF. The CDR3 coding sequence is TGTGCCAGCAGTTACTCGAGGCTCAACAATGAGCAGTTCTTC.

The V call is TRBV7-2, the J call TRBJ2-5, with 8 bases lining up with TRBD1. Germline loops: CDR1 SGHTA, CDR2 FQGNSA. V lost 3 bases to trimming and J lost 3 bases; unmatched junction nucleotides: 0. CDR3 length: 13 amino acids. CDR3 nucleotides: TGTGCCAGCAGCTTGACAGGGGAAGAGACCCAGTACTTC. Its protein product is CASSLTGEETQYF.

This clone was picked up one time. The V and J genes are TRBV19 and TRBJ2-3; D gene ambiguous. The ends were cut back, 5 bases at V and 4 bases at J, with 10 bases in the middle. Germline-derived CDR1 and CDR2 are LNHDA and SQIVND (reference sequence). CDR3 length: 13 residues. DNA for the CDR3: TGTGCCAGTAGTCTTGAGATTCCAGATACGCAGTATTTT. The encoded protein is CASSLEIPDTQYF.